The 17 T cell receptor beta chains presented below share a single source sample, sequenced in a study of human T cells and chemical hapten exposure. TCRdb passed the RACE reads through MiXCR, listing each CDR3 protein once. The repertoire has around 82,000 distinct CDR3 sequences, approximately 7% of them found once; the top ten carry 1.3%. Time point reported: patch test 2, 6 weeks after DPC sensitization. As to treatment: therapeutic diphenylcyclopropenone sensitization with weekly scalp DPC. The sample was whole blood, taken in connection with sensitization to the hapten diphenylcyclopropenone (DPC). These receptors were collected from a woman in her twenties or thirties with alopecia areata. Some clones in this sample may be carry-over from other donors' samples.

This clonotype appeared a few times. This chain uses TRBV9 with TRBJ1-1, with D tentatively TRBD1 (6 bases). This CDR3 is 14 amino acids long. V gave up 6 bases and J gave up 3 bases, with 15 bases separating them. Germline V gene data show CDR1 as SGDLS and CDR2 as YYNGEE. Here the CDR3 reads CASTPRGLDTEAFF. The CDR3 nucleotides are TGTGCCAGCACCCCCCGGGGGCTGGACACTGAAGCTTTCTTT.

This clonotype has more than one count but fewer than ten. The rearrangement uses TRBV7-9 and TRBJ1-4; 10 bases match TRBD1. CDR1 and CDR2 from the germline V gene are SEHNR and FQNEAQ (reference sequence). The V segment lost 5 bases and the J segment 2 bases; nucleotides outside the gene matches: 8. The CDR3 extends over 17 amino acids. The CDR3 DNA sequence: TGTGCCAGCAGCGCGGGACAGGGGTCTTTTACTAATGAAAAACTGTTTTTT. It is translated as CASSAGQGSFTNEKLFF.

This clonotype was counted ten times or more. The V and J genes are TRBV29-1 and TRBJ2-5; 9 nucleotides match TRBD1. Germline CDR1 SQVTM, CDR2 ANQGSEA. Unmatched junction bases numbered 8, after V lost 7 bases and J lost 2 bases. CDR3 size: 14 residues. The CDR3 sequence is CSASRDRAQETQYF. In DNA form, the CDR3 reads TGCAGCGCTAGCCGGGACAGGGCTCAAGAGACCCAGTACTTC.

This clonotype has ten or more counts. This sequence joins TRBV29-1 and TRBJ1-6, with D tentatively TRBD1 (5 bases). CDR1 and CDR2 (germline): SQVTM, ANQGSEA. The CDR3 has 14 amino acids. With 4 bases removed from V and 8 bases from J, the gap between germline ends came to 15 bases. This CDR3 is CSVGGTGPDSPLHF. DNA of the CDR3: TGCAGCGTTGGAGGGACGGGTCCCGATTCACCCCTCCACTTT.

V usage is TRBV5-1 and J usage is TRBJ1-1; D is unclear. Germline V lookup: CDR1 SGHRS, CDR2 YFSETQ. The CDR3 consists of 15 residues. V was pared by 2 bases and J by 0 bases, with 11 bases between. In DNA, the CDR3 is TGCGCCAGCAGCTTAGCGGTCACAATGAACACTGAAGCTTTCTTT. Its protein product is CASSLAVTMNTEAFF.

The rearrangement uses TRBV7-2 and TRBJ2-3, with 11 bases lining up with TRBD2. The CDR3 contains 16 residues. J lost 6 bases, V lost 6 bases, and 11 bases had no gene match. CDR1 and CDR2 from the germline V gene are SGHTA and FQGNSA. This CDR3 is CASRDRTSGPTDTQYF. CDR3 coding DNA: TGTGCCAGCAGGGACCGGACTAGCGGGCCCACCGATACGCAGTATTTT.

This clonotype came up many times. V usage is TRBV4-1 and J usage is TRBJ2-2; 9 positions agree with TRBD1. CDR1 is MGHRA, CDR2 YSYEKL, per germline. This CDR3 is built from 17 residues. With V trimmed by 1 base and J by 2 bases, 5 bases remained unmatched. The chain's CDR3 is CASSQATGGANTGELFF. DNA for the CDR3: TGCGCCAGCAGCCAAGCCACAGGGGGCGCCAACACCGGGGAGCTGTTTTTT.

The V and J genes are TRBV6-6 and TRBJ1-3, with D unresolved. The CDR3 runs to 14 residues. V lost 4 bases and J lost 2, with 9 bases in between. CDR1 is MNHNY, CDR2 SVGAGI, per germline (reference sequence). CDR3 loop: CASSWAGPGNTIYF. The CDR3 nucleotides are TGTGCCAGCAGTTGGGCCGGACCTGGAAACACCATATATTTT.

To note about this clonotype: At one end, the junction sequence differs from germline, possibly due to a read error. The gene calls are TRBV7-9 and TRBJ2-3, with 11 bases matching TRBD1. The CDR3 extends over 16 amino acids. CDR1 and CDR2 (germline): SEHNR, FQNEAQ (reference sequence). The CDR3 nucleotides are TGTGTCAGCAAGAAAGGACAGGGGGCGACCCCAGATACGCAGTATTTT. The encoded protein is CVSKKGQGATPDTQYF.

This clonotype was recorded many times. The CDR3 here is CASSLEEGALYEQYF. In nucleotides, the CDR3 is TGTGCCAGCAGCTTAGAGGAAGGGGCCCTCTACGAGCAGTACTTC. The genes are TRBV11-1 and TRBJ2-7; D may be TRBD1 (5 bases). V gave up 1 base and J gave up 3 bases, with 13 bases separating them. This CDR3 contains 15 residues. Germline V gives CDR1 SGHAT, CDR2 FQDESV (reference sequence).

This clonotype was recorded many times. The chain combines TRBV11-2 with TRBJ2-1; D possibly corresponds to TRBD1 (5 bases). The V end was cut by 1 base, the J end by 2 bases, with 15 bases between. Germline lookup yields CDR1 SGHAT and CDR2 FQNNGV. The CDR3 is made up of 17 amino acids. CDR3 in amino acids: CASSLVPQGNAYNEQFF. CDR3 DNA sequence: TGTGCCAGCAGCTTAGTCCCCCAGGGTAATGCCTACAATGAGCAGTTCTTC.

This clonotype was picked up many times. This rearrangement joins TRBV7-2 to TRBJ2-5; 9 nucleotides align to TRBD1. The CDR3 runs to 13 residues. The V segment lost 5 bases and the J segment 5 bases; nucleotides outside the gene matches: 3. Looked up from germline, CDR1 is SGHTA and CDR2 is FQGNSA. CDR3 in DNA: TGTGCCAGCAGCGCCGACAGGGGGGAGACCCAGTACTTC. This codes for CASSADRGETQYF.

This clonotype appeared many times. The genes are TRBV25-1 and TRBJ1-1; 9 bases align to TRBD1. The junction had 9 bases not matched to a gene; V was cut back by 7 bases and J by 0 bases. Germline CDR1 is MGHDK and CDR2 is SYGVNS. This CDR3 spans 16 amino acids. Here the CDR3 DNA reads TGTGCCAGCACTGGGACAGGGAGCGGCCTGAACACTGAAGCTTTCTTT. Its protein is CASTGTGSGLNTEAFF.

This clonotype was counted ten times or more. The CDR3 loop reads CASSWDTDTQYF. In DNA, the CDR3 is TGTGCCAGCAGCTGGGACACAGATACGCAGTATTTT. This chain links TRBV11-1 with TRBJ2-3; D is unclear. This CDR3 has 12 residues. Germline V lookup: CDR1 SGHAT, CDR2 FQDESV (reference sequence). V lost 4 bases to trimming and J lost 2 bases, with 4 bases between them.

In its sample, this clonotype was seen many times. The CDR3 coding sequence is TGTGCCTGGACCCTAAGCGAAGATACGCAGTATTTT. The encoded protein is CAWTLSEDTQYF. The V and J genes are TRBV30 and TRBJ2-3; no clear D gene. Germline assignment: CDR1 GTSNPN and CDR2 SVGIG (reference sequence). The CDR3 has 12 amino acids. Trimming removed 4 bases at V and 5 bases at J, with 10 bases between.

This clonotype has only a few counts. V usage is TRBV5-6 and J usage is TRBJ1-2, with TRBD1 as a possible D gene (6 bases). Trimming stripped 4 bases from V and 3 bases from J, with 13 bases between. In germline, CDR1 is SGHDT, CDR2 YYEEEE. The CDR3 consists of 14 residues. DNA for the CDR3: TGTGCCAGCAGCATCAGGACAGTTGACTATGGCTACACCTTC. It codes for CASSIRTVDYGYTF.

A word on this clonotype: This clone may be a read error of a much larger clone one base away. V is TRBV5-1 and J is TRBJ1-1; D gene uncertain. This CDR3 spans 14 amino acids. Germline V lookup: CDR1 SGHRS, CDR2 YFSETQ. CDR3 residues: CASSLGVVNTEALF. The CDR3 bases are TGCGCCAGCAGCTTGGGGGTTGTGAACACTGAAGCTCTCTTT.